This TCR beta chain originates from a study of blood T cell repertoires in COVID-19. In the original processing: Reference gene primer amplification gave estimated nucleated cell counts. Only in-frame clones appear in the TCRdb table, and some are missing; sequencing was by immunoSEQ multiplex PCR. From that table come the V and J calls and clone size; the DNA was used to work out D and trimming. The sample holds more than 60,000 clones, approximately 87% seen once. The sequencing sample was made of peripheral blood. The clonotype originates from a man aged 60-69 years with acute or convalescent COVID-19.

CDR3 protein: CASSRQGTNTEAFF. CDR3 nucleotide sequence: TGTGCCAGCAGTCGACAGGGAACGAACACTGAAGCTTTCTTT. The V gene is TRBV2, the J gene TRBJ1-1, with 7 positions matching TRBD1. Germline V gives CDR1 SNHLY, CDR2 FYNNEI. The ends lost 5 bases at V and 1 base at J; junction bases unmatched: 4. This CDR3 has 14 residues.